This TCR beta chain was documented in a study of breast tumors, draining lymph nodes, adjacent tissues. TCRdb processed the multiplex PCR reads anew with MiXCR; each CDR3 protein has one entry. The table lists about 35,000 distinct CDR3 sequences, approximately 37% of them singletons. Per the germline V gene, CDR1 is SGHTA and CDR2 is FQGNSA. This CDR3 spans 16 amino acids. Germline trimming cut 4 bases from V and 3 bases from J; bases unmatched to any gene: 3. The chain uses TRBV7-2 and TRBJ2-3, with 14 bases that match TRBD2. The sequence was collected from a female donor with breast cancer. Some clones in this sample may be carry-over from other donors' samples. The source material was breast tumor tissue. In DNA form, the CDR3 reads TGTGCCAGCAGCTCCAGACTAGCGGGAGGGACAGATACGCAGTATTTT. Residues: CASSSRLAGGTDTQYF.